The 31 T cell receptor beta chains below all came from one sample that was sequenced in a study of shared clonotypes between healthy human individuals. Clones were read by immunoSEQ multiplex PCR, and TCRdb kept only the in-frame ones, dropping some. In the table there are 2 million to 3 million clones, under 95% of which are singletons. The sample was naive CD4+ T cells from PBMCs. Indicated subset: CD45RA+ positively selected. These receptors were obtained from a man in his late teens or twenties in good health. Some clones in this sample may be carry-over from other donors' samples.

This chain uses TRBV4-3 with TRBJ2-1; TRBD2 aligns across 8 bases. V gave up 4 bases and J gave up 9 bases; unmatched junction bases: 11. The CDR3 runs to 15 residues. Germline V gene data show CDR1 as LGHNA and CDR2 as YSLEER. This CDR3 is CASSLTSGRWSEQFF. CDR3 DNA sequence: TGCGCCAGCAGCCTAACTAGCGGCCGGTGGAGTGAGCAGTTCTTC.

The rearrangement links TRBV6-1 to TRBJ2-7; no firm D call. The ends were cut back, 3 bases at V and 0 bases at J, with 24 bases in the middle. The CDR3 loop spans 19 amino acids. CDR1 is MNHNS, CDR2 SASEGT, per germline. CDR3 DNA sequence: TGTGCCAGCAGTGATCCCTTAGGTCCCCTGGCAGGTCCCTCCTACGAGCAGTACTTC. Amino acid sequence: CASSDPLGPLAGPSYEQYF.

This clone was detected only a few times. The chain joins TRBV28 to TRBJ1-1; D is ambiguous. Germline V gene lookup returns CDR1 MDHEN and CDR2 SYDVKM. CDR3 length equals 15 residues. The V end lost 4 bases, the J end lost 0 bases, and 12 bases lay between the germline ends. CDR3 region: CASSSMPQLNTEAFF. DNA of the CDR3: TGTGCCAGCAGTTCTATGCCACAGTTGAACACTGAAGCTTTCTTT. The full variable domain, its missing parts supplied by reference TRBV28 and TRBJ1-1, is DVKVTQSSRYLVKRTGEKVFLECVQDMDHENMFWYRQDPGLGLRLIYFSYDVKMKEKGDIPEGYSVSREKKERFSLILESASTNQTSMYLCASSSMPQLNTEAFFGQGTRLTVV.

Remarks on this clone: The identical CDR3 is also encoded by other nucleotide sequences in the sample. V gene TRBV5-1 combines with J gene TRBJ2-1, with TRBD2 identical over 12 bases. The CDR3 extends over 15 amino acids. CDR1 and CDR2 (germline): SGHRS, YFSETQ. With V trimmed by 4 bases and J by 4 bases, 3 bases remained unmatched. CDR3 region: CASSQGLAGYNEQFF. For the CDR3, the DNA is TGCGCCAGCAGCCAAGGACTAGCGGGATACAATGAGCAGTTCTTC. The complete variable domain, with remaining parts taken from reference TRBV5-1 and TRBJ2-1, reads KAGVTQTPRYLIKTRGQQVTLSCSPISGHRSVSWYQQTPGQGLQFLFEYFSETQRNKGNFPGRFSGRQFSNSRSEMNVSTLELGDSALYLCASSQGLAGYNEQFFGPGTRLTVL.

The rearrangement links TRBV11-3 to TRBJ2-1, with TRBD2 matching over 9 bases. CDR1 is SGHNT and CDR2 is YENEEA in the germline V gene. This CDR3 has 15 amino acids. The J segment lost 10 bases and the V segment lost 4 bases, leaving 11 bases of the junction unmatched. CDR3 sequence: CASSSLEYAGGEQFF. The CDR3 nucleotides read TGTGCCAGCAGCTCCCTCGAATATGCGGGAGGGGAGCAGTTCTTC.

The rearrangement links TRBV5-4 to TRBJ1-2; no firm D call. CDR1 and CDR2 (germline): SGHNT, YYREEE (reference sequence). The V gene lost 0 bases and the J gene lost 7 bases, with 10 bases spanning the gap. CDR3 size: 13 residues. The CDR3: CASSLERAAGYTF. The CDR3 DNA reads TGTGCCAGCAGCTTGGAGCGGGCGGCTGGCTACACCTTC. Full variable domain (remainder filled in from reference TRBV5-4 and TRBJ1-2): ETGVTQSPTHLIKTRGQQVTLRCSSQSGHNTVSWYQQALGQGPQFIFQYYREEENGRGNFPPRFSGLQFPNYSSELNVNALELDDSALYLCASSLERAAGYTFGSGTRLTVV.

The chain combines TRBV14 with TRBJ1-1, with unresolved D. The CDR3 runs to 14 residues. Trimming took 0 bases from V and 5 from J, leaving 10 bases between them. Germline CDR1 reads SGHDN; CDR2 reads FVKESK. CDR3 sequence: CASSQDQAGTEAFF. The CDR3 nucleotides are TGTGCCAGCAGCCAAGATCAAGCGGGGACTGAAGCTTTCTTT.

On this clone: The identical CDR3 is also encoded by other nucleotide sequences in the sample. The gene calls are TRBV15 and TRBJ1-4, with 10 bases matching TRBD1. The trim removed 3 bases at V and 7 bases at J, leaving 5 bases unmatched. CDR3 length equals 15 residues. Germline CDR1 and CDR2: LNHNV and YYDKDF (reference sequence). The CDR3 region is CATSRTGTGAEKLFF. The DNA for the CDR3 is TGTGCCACCAGCAGGACCGGGACAGGGGCTGAAAAACTGTTTTTT.

Remarks on this clone: Other nucleotide sequences in the sample specify the same CDR3. The gene calls are TRBV7-2 and TRBJ2-2, with D perhaps assigned TRBD1 or TRBD2 (5 bases each). V lost 2 bases and J lost 0, with 10 bases in between. This CDR3 is built from 16 residues. The germline CDR1 and CDR2 sequences are SGHTA and FQGNSA. For the CDR3, the DNA is TGTGCCAGCAGCTTACAGGGACCTGCGAACACCGGGGAGCTGTTTTTT. Its protein product is CASSLQGPANTGELFF.

The V and J genes are TRBV6-6 and TRBJ1-2; weak D call: TRBD1 (6 bases). The CDR3 loop spans 15 amino acids. Per germline, CDR1 MNHNY and CDR2 SVGAGI (reference sequence). Deletions cut 6 bases from V and 4 bases from J, with 18 bases between. The CDR3 DNA follows: TGTGCCAGCAGACCCACCGGGACAACGGGCTATGGCTACACCTTC. This codes for CASRPTGTTGYGYTF.

As DNA, the CDR3 is TGTGCCAGCAGCCCGCCTTTAGCTGGGGCCAACGTCCTGACTTTC. Translating it yields CASSPPLAGANVLTF. This chain links TRBV7-3 with TRBJ2-6; D is ambiguous. Germline V CDR1 and CDR2: SGHTA, FQGTGA. The ends were cut back, 5 bases at V and 2 bases at J, with 10 bases in the middle. The CDR3 runs to 15 residues.

The V and J genes are TRBV6-5 and TRBJ2-3; no firm D call. V was clipped by 6 bases and J by 5 bases, with 15 bases between them. This CDR3 region has 14 residues. CDR1 and CDR2 (germline): MNHEY, SVGAGI. The CDR3 DNA reads TGTGCCAGCAGACATGGGGATCAGAGAGATACGCAGTATTTT. Its protein is CASRHGDQRDTQYF.

CDR3 sequence reads: CASSSPGQGATEAFF. CDR3 DNA: TGCGCCAGCAGCTCCCCCGGGCAGGGGGCGACTGAAGCTTTCTTT. The chain has TRBV5-1 and TRBJ1-1; 8 nucleotides match TRBD1. The CDR3 consists of 15 residues. CDR1 SGHRS and CDR2 YFSETQ come from the germline V gene. J lost 5 bases, V lost 3 bases, and 9 bases had no gene match.

This rearrangement joins TRBV11-2 to TRBJ2-3, with a possible D match to TRBD1 (6 bases). Trimming left V 5 bases short and J 4 bases short, with 13 bases between. Per germline, CDR1 SGHAT and CDR2 FQNNGV. The CDR3 is 14 residues long. CDR3 amino acids: CASSTRQEADTQYF. DNA for the CDR3: TGTGCCAGCAGCACCCGACAGGAGGCAGATACGCAGTATTTT.

This sequence joins TRBV4-1 and TRBJ1-5; TRBD1 might be the D (5 bases). V was pared by 4 bases and J by 7 bases, with 14 bases between. This CDR3 contains 14 residues. Germline V gene data show CDR1 as MGHRA and CDR2 as YSYEKL. Here the CDR3 reads CASSPGAPGQPQHF. As DNA, the CDR3 is TGCGCCAGCAGCCCTGGGGCCCCGGGACAGCCCCAGCATTTT.

The chain couples TRBV4-3 to TRBJ1-6; D remains unclear. Germline-derived CDR1 and CDR2 are LGHNA and YSLEER. Trimming pared 0 bases from V and 9 bases from J, leaving 9 bases between. The CDR3 is 14 amino acids. The CDR3 DNA is TGCGCCAGCAGCCAAGACATGGTGGGTTCACCCCTCCACTTT. It codes for CASSQDMVGSPLHF.

CDR3 residues: CASSFPGRGGYEQYF. CDR3 nucleotide sequence: TGTGCCAGCAGTTTTCCCGGGAGAGGGGGCTACGAGCAGTACTTC. The rearrangement uses TRBV28 and TRBJ2-7; D possibly uses TRBD1 or TRBD2 (6 bases each). This CDR3 region has 15 residues. V lost 3 bases, J lost 3 bases, and 15 bases lay in between. The V gene's germline CDR1 is MDHEN and CDR2 SYDVKM.

The chain recombines TRBV10-3 with TRBJ1-4; no definite D call. Germline V gene sequence: CDR1 ENHRY, CDR2 SYGVKD. The CDR3 runs to 13 residues. Trimming stripped 7 bases from V and 8 bases from J, with 14 bases between. The CDR3 protein is CAITESFGEKLFF. The CDR3 bases are TGTGCCATCACCGAAAGTTTTGGGGAAAAACTGTTTTTT.

The chain has TRBV18 and TRBJ1-5; TRBD1 matches 11 bases. The CDR3 is made up of 13 amino acids. Germline assignment: CDR1 KGHSH and CDR2 LQKENI. J gave up 8 bases and V 3 bases, and 0 bases lay outside the gene matches. The CDR3 here is CASSPGQGEPQHF. The CDR3 region has the DNA TGTGCCAGCTCACCGGGACAGGGGGAGCCCCAGCATTTT.

The chain uses TRBV7-3 and TRBJ2-1; D not certain. CDR3 size: 14 residues. The V gene's germline CDR1 is SGHTA and CDR2 FQGTGA. V lost 4 bases and J 6 bases, leaving 13 bases between the germline ends. The CDR3 DNA reads as TGTGCCAGCAGCTCCCCCCGAGACTCCAATGAGCAGTTCTTC. Residues: CASSSPRDSNEQFF.

The chain recombines TRBV12-5 with TRBJ1-2; 7 bases match TRBD1. V shed 5 bases, J shed 8 bases, and the junction held 11 bases outside the gene matches. Germline values: CDR1 LGHNT, CDR2 FRNRAP. CDR3 length equals 14 residues. The CDR3 DNA is TGTGCTAGTGGTAGCCCCGAAGGGACAGCCGGCTACACCTTC. Encoded protein: CASGSPEGTAGYTF.

V gene TRBV4-1 combines with J gene TRBJ1-3; the D is unclear. Trimming pared 1 base from V and 4 bases from J, leaving 11 bases between. CDR1 and CDR2 (germline): MGHRA, YSYEKL. The CDR3 consists of 15 residues. The CDR3 region has the DNA TGCGCCAGCAGCCAAGCCCAGGCTCCCGGAAACACCATATATTTT. Encoded protein: CASSQAQAPGNTIYF.

This chain joins TRBV5-1 and TRBJ2-5, with 10 bases identical to TRBD1. The CDR3 length is 15 residues. The ends lost 4 bases at V and 5 bases at J; junction bases unmatched: 8. CDR1 SGHRS and CDR2 YFSETQ come from the germline V gene. CDR3 region: CASSVAGTGVETQYF. The DNA of the CDR3 is TGCGCCAGCAGCGTGGCCGGGACAGGGGTGGAGACCCAGTACTTC.

DNA for the CDR3: TGTGCCAGCAGTGCGCCTCATCTATACGAGCAGTACTTC. Its translation is CASSAPHLYEQYF. This chain connects TRBV6-1 to TRBJ2-7; D ambiguous. This CDR3 has 13 amino acids. Germline-derived CDR1 and CDR2 are MNHNS and SASEGT. V shed 4 bases and J shed 4 bases, with 11 bases lying between them.

The chain recombines TRBV28 with TRBJ1-4; D is undetermined. CDR1 and CDR2 (germline): MDHEN, SYDVKM. The CDR3 sequence is 12 residues long. V was cut by 2 bases and J by 8 bases, with 6 bases left in between. For the CDR3, the DNA is TGTGCCAGCAGTTTAAAGAGGGAAAAACTGTTTTTT. It yields the protein CASSLKREKLFF.

This clone was seen just once. This chain connects TRBV7-2 to TRBJ2-1; no clear D gene. The V and J ends lost 1 base and 5 bases respectively, with 12 bases between them. Per the germline V gene, CDR1 is SGHTA and CDR2 is FQGNSA. This CDR3 has 15 amino acids. The DNA of the CDR3 is TGTGCCAGCAGCTTAGGGTCCTCCGGCCACAATGAGCAGTTCTTC. It translates to CASSLGSSGHNEQFF.

A remark on this clone: The sample holds other DNA sequences that translate to the same CDR3. The chain has TRBV18 and TRBJ2-1, with TRBD2 identical over 8 bases. V trimming: 6 bases; J trimming: 3 bases; junction bases outside the gene matches: 4. From germline, CDR1 is KGHSH and CDR2 LQKENI. The CDR3 has 14 amino acids. CDR3 loop: CASSPSGSYNEQFF. The CDR3 bases are TGTGCCAGCTCCCCCAGCGGGAGCTACAATGAGCAGTTCTTC.

The chain is built from TRBV5-1 and TRBJ2-7; D unresolved. V was clipped by 0 bases and J by 0 bases, with 10 bases between them. The CDR3 runs 15 residues. Germline CDR1 SGHRS, CDR2 YFSETQ. Here the CDR3 reads CASSLDHGSSYEQYF. CDR3 bases: TGCGCCAGCAGCTTGGATCACGGTAGCTCCTACGAGCAGTACTTC.

V usage is TRBV5-1 and J usage is TRBJ1-5; D is ambiguous. Trimming shortened V by 7 bases and J by 3 bases, and 11 bases separated the two germline ends. The germline V gene has CDR1 SGHRS and CDR2 YFSETQ. The CDR3 loop spans 13 amino acids. The CDR3 loop is CASGPVPNQPQHF. The CDR3 region has the DNA TGCGCCAGCGGGCCCGTTCCCAATCAGCCCCAGCATTTT.

The chain carries TRBV20-1 and TRBJ1-1; D is ambiguous. Per the germline V gene, CDR1 is DFQATT and CDR2 is SNEGSKA (reference sequence). The CDR3 is made up of 11 amino acids. Trimming removed 8 bases at V and 7 bases at J, with 14 bases between. The CDR3 DNA is TGCAGTTCCGGACGGGGAATTGAAGCTTTCTTT. Its translation: CSSGRGIEAFF.

The chain is built from TRBV23-1 and TRBJ1-5; 7 nucleotides match TRBD1. TRBV23-1 is designated an ORF whose function remains uncertain. V shed 3 bases, J shed 3 bases, and the junction held 8 bases outside the gene matches. The CDR3 consists of 16 residues. The CDR3 sequence: CASSHSGTANNQPQHF. CDR3 nucleotides: TGCGCCAGCAGTCACTCCGGGACAGCCAACAATCAGCCCCAGCATTTT.